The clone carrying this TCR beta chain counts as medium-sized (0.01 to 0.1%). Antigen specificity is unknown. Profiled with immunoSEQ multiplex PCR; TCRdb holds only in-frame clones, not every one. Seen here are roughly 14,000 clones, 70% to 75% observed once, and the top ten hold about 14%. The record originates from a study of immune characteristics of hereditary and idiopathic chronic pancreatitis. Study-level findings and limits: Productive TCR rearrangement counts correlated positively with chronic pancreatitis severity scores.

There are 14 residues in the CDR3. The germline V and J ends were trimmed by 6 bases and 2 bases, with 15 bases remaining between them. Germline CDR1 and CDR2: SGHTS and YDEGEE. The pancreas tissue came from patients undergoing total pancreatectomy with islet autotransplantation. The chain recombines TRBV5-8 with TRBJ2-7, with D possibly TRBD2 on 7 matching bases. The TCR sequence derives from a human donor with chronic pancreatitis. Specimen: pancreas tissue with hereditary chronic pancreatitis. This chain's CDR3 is CASNHGGLPYEQYF. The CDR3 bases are TGTGCCAGCAATCACGGGGGGCTTCCCTACGAGCAGTACTTC.